The T cell receptor beta chain under discussion was sequenced for a study of early T cells in non-severe SARS-CoV-2 infection. The germline V gene encodes CDR1 SQVTM and CDR2 ANQGSEA. CDR3 length: 12 amino acids. The V gene end was trimmed by 4 bases and the J gene end by 4 bases; junction bases not matched to a gene: 2. This clonotype was recorded a few times. The TCR library protocol attached unique molecular identifiers to the individual cDNA molecules. MiXCR, run by TCRdb on the 5' RACE reads, gives a single entry per CDR3 protein. Altogether tens of thousands of distinct CDR3 sequences are present, around 12% being singletons, with the ten largest covering 3.5% to 4.5%.

The gene calls are TRBV29-1 and TRBJ2-3; TRBD1 matches 7 bases. The material sequenced was whole blood. The receptor was isolated from an adult who was a healthcare worker with PCR-confirmed SARS-CoV-2 infection or an uninfected control (not recorded which). The CDR3 sequence is CSVGQGADTQYF. CDR3 DNA sequence: TGCAGCGTTGGACAGGGAGCAGATACGCAGTATTTT.